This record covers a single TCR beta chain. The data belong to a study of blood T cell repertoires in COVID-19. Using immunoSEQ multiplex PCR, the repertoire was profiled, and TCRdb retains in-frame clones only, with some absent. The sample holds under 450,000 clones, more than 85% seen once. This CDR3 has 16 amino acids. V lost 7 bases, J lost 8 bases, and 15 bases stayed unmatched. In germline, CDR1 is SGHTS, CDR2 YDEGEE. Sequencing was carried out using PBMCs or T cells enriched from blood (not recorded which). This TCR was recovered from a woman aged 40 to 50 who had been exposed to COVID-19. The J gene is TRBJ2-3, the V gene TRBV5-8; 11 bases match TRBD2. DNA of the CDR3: TGTGCCAGCGGGGACCGGATACTAGCGGGAGTTTCTACGCAGTATTTT. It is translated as CASGDRILAGVSTQYF. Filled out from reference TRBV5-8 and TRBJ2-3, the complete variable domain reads EAGVTQSPTHLIKTRGQQATLRCSPISGHTSVYWYQQALGLGLQFLLWYDEGEERNRGNFPPRFSGRQFPNYSSELNVNALELEDSALYLCASGDRILAGVSTQYFGPGTRLTVL.